This entry lists 14 T cell receptor beta chains sequenced from one sample in a study of cytomegalovirus exposure and HLA in healthy donors. Data came from immunoSEQ multiplex PCR; TCRdb stores just in-frame clones and leaves some out. This table holds 45,000 to 70,000 clones, just over 90% found once. The source material was PBMCs. These receptors came from a woman younger than 35 in good health and CMV-seronegative.

This sequence joins TRBV15 and TRBJ1-1, with D unresolved. Between the trimmed V and J ends, which lost 0 bases and 5 bases, there was a span of 4 bases. Germline assignment: CDR1 LNHNV and CDR2 YYDKDF (reference sequence). The CDR3 spans 12 residues. The chain's CDR3 is CATSRDSTEAFF. The CDR3 nucleotides are TGTGCCACCAGCAGAGATTCAACTGAAGCTTTCTTT. Full variable domain (rest looked up from reference TRBV15 and TRBJ1-1): DAMVIQNPRYQVTQFGKPVTLSCSQTLNHNVMYWYQQKSSQAPKLLFHYYDKDFNNEADTPDNFQSRRPNTSFCFLDIRSPGLGDTAMYLCATSRDSTEAFFGQGTRLTVV.

Comment on this clone: At the DNA level, this CDR3 is encoded by other sequences in the same sample as well. V gene TRBV4-1 combines with J gene TRBJ1-5, with unresolved D. CDR3 length equals 15 residues. V lost 0 bases and J lost 1, with 7 bases in between. Germline CDR1 is MGHRA and CDR2 is YSYEKL. This CDR3 reads CASSQDGGSNQPQHF. The CDR3 DNA reads as TGCGCCAGCAGCCAAGACGGAGGCAGCAATCAGCCCCAGCATTTT.

The chain is built from TRBV6-1 and TRBJ1-2; D remains unclear. This CDR3 is built from 14 residues. Per germline, CDR1 MNHNS and CDR2 SASEGT. The V gene lost 1 base and the J gene lost 1 base, with 7 bases spanning the gap. CDR3 sequence: CASSEDFSNYGYTF. CDR3 nucleotides: TGTGCCAGCAGTGAAGATTTCAGTAACTATGGCTACACCTTC.

The CDR3 DNA reads as TGTGCCAGCAGCCCCCCGGGTCCCGCGGAGGGCTACACCTTC. The encoded protein is CASSPPGPAEGYTF. The genes are TRBV7-2 and TRBJ1-2, with no clear D. The CDR3 extends over 14 amino acids. V was clipped by 5 bases and J by 8 bases, with 18 bases between them. Germline V gene lookup returns CDR1 SGHTA and CDR2 FQGNSA.

The V gene is TRBV11-3, the J gene TRBJ1-4, with D perhaps matching TRBD1 (6 bases). The CDR3 totals 11 residues. The germline gives CDR1 SGHNT, CDR2 YENEEA. V lost 5 bases to trimming and J lost 12 bases, with 10 bases between them. The CDR3 DNA sequence: TGTGCCAGCAGCCTGGGGGCGGAACTGTTTTTT. It codes for CASSLGAELFF.

The chain combines TRBV6-1 with TRBJ2-7; D unresolved. CDR1 and CDR2 (germline): MNHNS, SASEGT. The CDR3 loop spans 11 amino acids. The CDR3: CASSEESTMHV. CDR3 coding DNA: TGTGCCAGCAGTGAAGAGTCGACAATGCACGTC.

This chain links TRBV7-8 with TRBJ2-7, with TRBD2 matching over 8 bases. This CDR3 has 15 amino acids. Germline assignment: CDR1 SGHVS and CDR2 FQNEAQ. V shed 7 bases and J 3 bases; nucleotides not matched to a gene: 11. CDR3 in amino acids: CASTPRASGGYEQYF. The CDR3 DNA sequence: TGTGCCAGCACCCCGAGGGCGAGCGGGGGCTACGAGCAGTACTTC. Together with reference TRBV7-8 and TRBJ2-7, the CDR3 gives the full variable domain: GAGVSQSPRYKVAKRGQDVALRCDPISGHVSLFWYQQALGQGPEFLTYFQNEAQLDKSGLPSDRFFAERPEGSVSTLKIQRTQQEDSAVYLCASTPRASGGYEQYFGPGTRLTVT.

This chain joins TRBV5-4 and TRBJ2-7, with 10 positions matching TRBD2. This CDR3 spans 16 amino acids. Germline CDR1 and CDR2: SGHNT and YYREEE (reference sequence). The V gene end was trimmed by 4 bases and the J gene end by 0 bases; junction bases not matched to a gene: 7. In DNA form, the CDR3 reads TGTGCCAGCAGCAGATTTAGACTAGCGGGCTCCTACGAGCAGTACTTC. Residues: CASSRFRLAGSYEQYF.

The CDR3 DNA is TGTGCCAGCAGCGAATCCTGGCGGGACAATGAGCAGTTCTTC. This codes for CASSESWRDNEQFF. This chain joins TRBV7-9 and TRBJ2-1, with TRBD2 as a possible D gene (5 bases). Germline assignment: CDR1 SEHNR and CDR2 FQNEAQ (reference sequence). V was cut by 5 bases and J by 5 bases, with 13 bases left in between. The CDR3 loop spans 14 amino acids.

This clone was observed a single time. The chain combines TRBV7-6 with TRBJ2-2; 7 nucleotides agree with TRBD1. The germline CDR1 and CDR2 sequences are SGHVS and FNYEAQ. The CDR3 extends over 16 amino acids. The junction had 7 bases not matched to a gene; V was cut back by 3 bases and J by 3 bases. CDR3 sequence (DNA): TGTGCCAGCAGCTTGACCGGGACAGTGTACACCGGGGAGCTGTTTTTT. The encoded protein is CASSLTGTVYTGELFF. The whole variable domain, filled in from reference TRBV7-6 and TRBJ2-2, reads GAGVSQSPRYKVTKRGQDVALRCDPISGHVSLYWYRQALGQGPEFLTYFNYEAQQDKSGLPNDRFSAERPEGSISTLTIQRTEQRDSAMYRCASSLTGTVYTGELFFGEGSRLTVL.

CDR3 DNA sequence: TGTGCCAGCCGAGGCGGCGGGACAGATACGCAGTATTTT. Its protein is CASRGGGTDTQYF. This chain links TRBV11-3 with TRBJ2-3; maybe TRBD2 (5 bases). The CDR3 totals 13 residues. V dropped 8 bases and J dropped 3 bases, with 12 bases sitting between them. Germline CDR1 and CDR2: SGHNT and YENEEA.

The CDR3 here is CASSESSGQETQYF. As DNA, the CDR3 is TGCGCCAGCAGTGAATCAAGCGGCCAAGAGACCCAGTACTTC. The chain couples TRBV10-1 to TRBJ2-5; tentative D call: TRBD2 (5 bases). The CDR3 has 14 amino acids. With 3 bases removed from V and 1 base from J, the gap between germline ends came to 9 bases. Germline CDR1 reads WNHNN; CDR2 reads SYGVQD (reference sequence).

The chain recombines TRBV4-3 with TRBJ2-1, with D tentatively TRBD2 (6 bases). Germline V lookup: CDR1 LGHNA, CDR2 YSLEER. Trimming stripped 0 bases from V and 4 bases from J, with 13 bases between. This CDR3 is built from 16 residues. CDR3 sequence (DNA): TGCGCCAGCAGCCAAGACCGACTAGGTGGTTACAATGAGCAGTTCTTC. Protein product: CASSQDRLGGYNEQFF.

The rearrangement links TRBV5-6 to TRBJ1-1; D uncertain. CDR3 size: 12 residues. CDR1 is SGHDT and CDR2 is YYEEEE in the germline V gene. V was cut by 0 bases and J by 11 bases, with 11 bases left in between. DNA for the CDR3: TGTGCCAGCAGCTTGGTTTCCGGTAGCGCTTTCTTT. As protein: CASSLVSGSAFF.